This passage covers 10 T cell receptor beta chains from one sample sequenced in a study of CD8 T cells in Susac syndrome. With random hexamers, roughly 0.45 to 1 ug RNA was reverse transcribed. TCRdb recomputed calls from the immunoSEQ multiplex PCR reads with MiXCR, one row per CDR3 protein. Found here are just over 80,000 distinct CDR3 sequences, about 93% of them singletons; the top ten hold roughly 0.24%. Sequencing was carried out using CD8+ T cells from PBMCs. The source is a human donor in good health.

CDR3 bases: TGTGCCAGCAGCCATTCGGGACTAGCGGTAGGGTTCCAAGAGACCCAGTACTTC. This encodes CASSHSGLAVGFQETQYF. The chain employs TRBV3-1 and TRBJ2-5; TRBD2 agrees at 11 bases. V lost 3 bases, J lost 1 base, and 10 bases stayed unmatched. Germline loops: CDR1 LGHDT, CDR2 YNNKEL (reference sequence). The CDR3 consists of 18 residues.

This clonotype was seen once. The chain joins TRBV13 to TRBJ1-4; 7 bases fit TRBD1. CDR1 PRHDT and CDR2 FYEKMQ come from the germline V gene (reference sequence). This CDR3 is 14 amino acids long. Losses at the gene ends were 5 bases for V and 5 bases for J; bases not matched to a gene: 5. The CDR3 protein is CASSRQGINEKLFF. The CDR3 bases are TGTGCCAGCAGCCGACAGGGAATCAATGAAAAACTGTTTTTT.

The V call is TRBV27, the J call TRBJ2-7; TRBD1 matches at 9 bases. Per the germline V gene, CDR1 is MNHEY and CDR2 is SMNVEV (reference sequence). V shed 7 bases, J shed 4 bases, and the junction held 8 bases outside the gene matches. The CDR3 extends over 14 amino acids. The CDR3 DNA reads TGTGCCAGCACCCCCCGGGACAGGGAATACGAGCAGTACTTC. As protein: CASTPRDREYEQYF.

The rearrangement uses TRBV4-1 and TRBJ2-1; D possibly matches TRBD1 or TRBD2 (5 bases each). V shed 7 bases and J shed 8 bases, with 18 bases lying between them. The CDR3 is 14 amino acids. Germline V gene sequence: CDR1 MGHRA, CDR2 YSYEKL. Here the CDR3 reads CASNEGFTGDEQFF. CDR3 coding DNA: TGCGCCAGCAATGAGGGGTTTACCGGGGATGAGCAGTTCTTC.

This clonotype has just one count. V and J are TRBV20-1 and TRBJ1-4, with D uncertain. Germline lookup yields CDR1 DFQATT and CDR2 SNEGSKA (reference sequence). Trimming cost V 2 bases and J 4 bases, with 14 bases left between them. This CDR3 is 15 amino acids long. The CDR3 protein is CSARKQRDINEKLFF. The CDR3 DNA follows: TGCAGTGCTAGAAAGCAGAGAGATATTAATGAAAAACTGTTTTTT.

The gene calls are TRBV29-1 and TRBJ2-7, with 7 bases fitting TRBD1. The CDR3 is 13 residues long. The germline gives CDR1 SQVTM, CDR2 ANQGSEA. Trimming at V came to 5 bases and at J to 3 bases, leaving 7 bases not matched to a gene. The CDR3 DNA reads TGCAGCGTTCGTAGGGGGCGGCTCTACGAGCAGTACTTC. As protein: CSVRRGRLYEQYF.

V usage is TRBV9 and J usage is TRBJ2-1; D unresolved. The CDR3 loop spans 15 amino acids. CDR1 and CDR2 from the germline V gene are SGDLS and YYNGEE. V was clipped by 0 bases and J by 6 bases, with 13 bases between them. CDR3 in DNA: TGTGCCAGCAGCGTAGGAGGAGTCGGACCCAATGAGCAGTTCTTC. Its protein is CASSVGGVGPNEQFF. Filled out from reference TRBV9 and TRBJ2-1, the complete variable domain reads DSGVTQTPKHLITATGQRVTLRCSPRSGDLSVYWYQQSLDQGLQFLIQYYNGEERAKGNILERFSAQQFPDLHSELNLSSLELGDSALYFCASSVGGVGPNEQFFGPGTRLTVL.

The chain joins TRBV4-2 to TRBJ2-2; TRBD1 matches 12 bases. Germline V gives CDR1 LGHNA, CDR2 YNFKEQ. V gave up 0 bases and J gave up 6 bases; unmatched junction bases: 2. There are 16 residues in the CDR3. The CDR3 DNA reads TGTGCCAGCAGCCAAGATTGGGACAGGGGGCCCGGGGAGCTGTTTTTT. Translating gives CASSQDWDRGPGELFF.

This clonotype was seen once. The CDR3 protein is CASSILPSADTQYF. As DNA, the CDR3 is TGTGCCAGTAGTATCCTCCCGAGCGCAGATACGCAGTATTTT. This rearrangement joins TRBV19 to TRBJ2-3; D is ambiguous. V lost 3 bases and J 4 bases, leaving 11 bases between the germline ends. This CDR3 region has 14 residues. The germline gives CDR1 LNHDA, CDR2 SQIVND (reference sequence).

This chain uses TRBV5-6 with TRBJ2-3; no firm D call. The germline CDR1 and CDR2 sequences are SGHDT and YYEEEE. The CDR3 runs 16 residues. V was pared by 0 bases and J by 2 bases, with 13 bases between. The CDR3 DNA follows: TGTGCCAGCAGCTTGGTGGCCGACTCCCACACAGATACGCAGTATTTT. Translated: CASSLVADSHTDTQYF.